A single sample gave rise to the 5 T cell receptor beta chains below, sequenced in a study of CD8+ T cells in alopecia areata. TCR sequencing used cDNA made by reverse transcription of extracted RNA. Profiled with immunoSEQ multiplex PCR; TCRdb holds only in-frame clones, not every one. The profile shows 140,000 or so clones, approximately 60% of them singletons. Sample: CD8+ T cells sorted from blood. The receptors stem from a human donor in good health.

The chain joins TRBV4-1 to TRBJ2-7; 11 nucleotides line up with TRBD2. V lost 3 bases to trimming and J lost 6 bases; unmatched junction nucleotides: 13. The V gene's germline CDR1 is MGHRA and CDR2 YSYEKL. The CDR3 runs 17 residues. The CDR3 loop reads CASSHSWDSGRAFEQYF. Written as DNA, the CDR3 is TGCGCCAGCAGCCACTCGTGGGATAGCGGGAGGGCCTTCGAGCAGTACTTC.

The chain joins TRBV29-1 to TRBJ2-7, with TRBD2 matching 7 bases. This CDR3 has 15 amino acids. The germline V gene encodes CDR1 SQVTM and CDR2 ANQGSEA. The V and J ends lost 3 bases and 0 bases, in that order; junction bases with no gene match: 8. The CDR3 sequence: CSVDNRGEGSYEQYF. CDR3 coding DNA: TGCAGCGTTGATAACCGGGGGGAAGGCTCCTACGAGCAGTACTTC.

The V and J genes are TRBV14 and TRBJ2-7; D is undetermined. The CDR3 loop spans 15 amino acids. Germline V gives CDR1 SGHDN, CDR2 FVKESK. The V end lost 0 bases, the J end lost 0 bases, and 9 bases lay between the germline ends. Here the CDR3 DNA reads TGTGCCAGCAGCCAAGAAGCCTATCGCTCCTACGAGCAGTACTTC. It yields the protein CASSQEAYRSYEQYF.

The chain carries TRBV11-2 and TRBJ2-1; 11 nucleotides match TRBD2. The V gene's germline CDR1 is SGHAT and CDR2 FQNNGV. The CDR3 extends over 15 amino acids. V dropped 3 bases and J dropped 6; count of bases not matched to a gene: 4. CDR3 sequence (DNA): TGTGCCAGCAGCTTTAGCGGGAGGGCCGCCAATGAGCAGTTCTTC. Translated: CASSFSGRAANEQFF.

The chain recombines TRBV25-1 with TRBJ2-5; possibly TRBD1 for D (5 bases). CDR3 length: 14 residues. Germline V gene lookup returns CDR1 MGHDK and CDR2 SYGVNS. The germline V and J ends were trimmed by 7 bases and 5 bases, with 17 bases remaining between them. The CDR3 protein is CASIGAHPRETQYF. DNA for the CDR3: TGTGCCAGCATTGGGGCACACCCGCGGGAGACCCAGTACTTC.